A single sample is the source of the 23 T cell receptor beta chains below, sequenced in a study of cytomegalovirus exposure and HLA in healthy donors. Vbeta (60) and Jbeta (13) primers were used in the PCR. Data came from immunoSEQ multiplex PCR; TCRdb stores just in-frame clones and leaves some out. The sample records 85,000 to 100,000 clones, approximately 63% being singletons. The specimen was PBMCs. The receptors were gathered from a woman between 25 and 40 years old in good health and CMV-seronegative.

This clone was seen only a few times. The V gene is TRBV19, the J gene TRBJ2-7, with D possibly being TRBD2 (5 bases). CDR3 length: 14 residues. Germline CDR1 reads LNHDA; CDR2 reads SQIVND (reference sequence). V lost 6 bases, J lost 0 bases, and 12 bases lay in between. The CDR3 region is CASSRTSVSYEQYF. CDR3 nucleotides: TGTGCCAGTAGCCGAACTAGTGTCTCCTACGAGCAGTACTTC.

DNA for the CDR3: TGTGCCAGCAGCTCCTTGACAGGGTCCAAACTGTTTTTT. This codes for CASSSLTGSKLFF. The rearrangement links TRBV11-2 to TRBJ1-4; 7 bases map to TRBD1. Germline-derived CDR1 and CDR2 are SGHAT and FQNNGV. J gave up 11 bases and V 4 bases, and 7 bases lay outside the gene matches. CDR3 length equals 13 residues.

The chain joins TRBV2 to TRBJ2-7, with 7 nucleotides matching TRBD2. The length of the CDR3 is 17 residues. V lost 8 bases, J lost 0 bases, and 16 bases stayed unmatched. Germline CDR1 is SNHLY and CDR2 is FYNNEI. CDR3: CASGGSLGLVTSYEQYF. DNA of the CDR3: TGTGCCAGCGGGGGAAGCCTTGGACTAGTCACCTCCTACGAGCAGTACTTC.

The rearrangement joins TRBV7-2 to TRBJ1-6, with a possible D match to TRBD1 (6 bases). Per germline, CDR1 SGHTA and CDR2 FQGNSA. The CDR3 runs 16 residues. The V end was cut by 0 bases, the J end by 7 bases, with 13 bases between. This CDR3 reads CASSLAGQSSNSPLHF. In DNA form, the CDR3 reads TGTGCCAGCAGCTTAGCCGGACAGAGCTCAAATTCACCCCTCCACTTT.

The rearrangement uses TRBV2 and TRBJ2-7, with 7 bases aligning to TRBD1. The germline CDR1 and CDR2 sequences are SNHLY and FYNNEI. Trimming removed 8 bases from V and 12 bases from J; junction bases left unmatched: 10. There are 11 residues in the CDR3. The CDR3: CASHRGGGLYF. CDR3 DNA sequence: TGTGCCAGCCACCGAGGGGGCGGGCTGTACTTC.

This clone was observed a handful of times. The chain uses TRBV5-8 and TRBJ2-1, with 7 bases lining up with TRBD2. The V gene end was trimmed by 1 base and the J gene end by 4 bases; junction bases not matched to a gene: 5. CDR1 and CDR2 (germline): SGHTS, YDEGEE. This CDR3 has 15 amino acids. CDR3 residues: CASSLSAGIYNEQFF. CDR3 nucleotide sequence: TGTGCCAGCAGCTTGTCAGCGGGAATTTACAATGAGCAGTTCTTC.

The chain joins TRBV28 to TRBJ1-1, with D possibly matching TRBD1 (6 bases). The CDR3 spans 14 residues. Germline CDR1 and CDR2: MDHEN and SYDVKM. The ends were cut back, 2 bases at V and 1 base at J, with 8 bases in the middle. The CDR3 DNA reads as TGTGCCAGCAGTTTAGGGGGCTGGAACACTGAAGCTTTCTTT. It yields the protein CASSLGGWNTEAFF.

The chain uses TRBV28 and TRBJ1-5, with 7 nucleotides matching TRBD1. This CDR3 comprises 14 residues. V gave up 8 bases and J gave up 1 base; unmatched junction bases: 5. Germline V gene data show CDR1 as MDHEN and CDR2 as SYDVKM. CDR3: CASQGTDSNQPQHF. The CDR3 DNA is TGTGCCAGCCAGGGGACAGACAGCAATCAGCCCCAGCATTTT.

The rearrangement uses TRBV1 and TRBJ1-1; TRBD1 is the table's D call, not checked against the DNA. TRBV1 is annotated as a pseudogene. The CDR3 contains 14 residues. The CDR3 spells CTSSAQGALTEAFF. CDR3 sequence (DNA): TGCACCAGCAGCGCACAGGGGGCCCTCACTGAAGCTTTCTTT.

The J gene is TRBJ1-1, the V gene TRBV7-8; 7 bases agree with TRBD1. Germline V gene lookup returns CDR1 SGHVS and CDR2 FQNEAQ. With 1 base clipped from V and 0 bases from J, the junction kept 5 bases outside the gene matches. The CDR3 runs to 16 residues. For the CDR3, the DNA is TGTGCCAGCAGCTTAGACAGGGGCAGGTTGAACACTGAAGCTTTCTTT. This encodes CASSLDRGRLNTEAFF.

Here the CDR3 reads CASSAGNTEAFF. The DNA of the CDR3 is TGCGCCAGCAGCGCGGGGAACACTGAAGCTTTCTTT. The chain uses TRBV5-1 and TRBJ1-1; D unresolved. This CDR3 is 12 amino acids long. Germline assignment: CDR1 SGHRS and CDR2 YFSETQ. Trimming removed 4 bases from V and 1 base from J, with 5 bases in between.

The chain combines TRBV9 with TRBJ1-1; TRBD1 matches 7 bases. Per the germline V gene, CDR1 is SGDLS and CDR2 is YYNGEE. The length of the CDR3 is 15 residues. The ends lost 3 bases at V and 4 bases at J; junction bases unmatched: 9. CDR3 sequence: CASSAPRQGSTEAFF. CDR3 in DNA: TGTGCCAGCAGCGCCCCCAGACAGGGTAGCACTGAAGCTTTCTTT.

This chain joins TRBV15 and TRBJ2-7, with a possible D match to TRBD2 (5 bases). Trimming removed 4 bases from V and 5 bases from J, with 12 bases in between. The CDR3 sequence is 13 residues long. CDR1 and CDR2 from the germline V gene are LNHNV and YYDKDF (reference sequence). The CDR3 reads CATSIERENEQYF. CDR3 bases: TGTGCCACCAGCATAGAGAGGGAGAACGAGCAGTACTTC.

The V gene is TRBV7-9, the J gene TRBJ2-3; TRBD2 aligns across 8 bases. V dropped 5 bases and J dropped 5; count of bases not matched to a gene: 9. From germline, CDR1 is SEHNR and CDR2 FQNEAQ (reference sequence). The CDR3 loop spans 15 amino acids. This chain's CDR3 is CASSPSGSSGDTQYF. The DNA of the CDR3 is TGTGCCAGCAGCCCCAGCGGGAGCTCCGGAGATACGCAGTATTTT.

This clone was observed a handful of times. The V call is TRBV18, the J call TRBJ2-1; 11 bases map to TRBD2. The CDR3 length is 16 residues. The V gene end was trimmed by 6 bases and the J gene end by 6 bases; junction bases not matched to a gene: 10. Germline CDR1 reads KGHSH; CDR2 reads LQKENI. DNA for the CDR3: TGTGCCAGCTCTAGCACTACTAGCGGGAGCCTCAATGAGCAGTTCTTC. As protein: CASSSTTSGSLNEQFF.

In nucleotides, the CDR3 is TGTGCCAGTAGTAACAGGGGGACCTCTGGGGCCAACGTCCTGACTTTC. Amino acids: CASSNRGTSGANVLTF. This rearrangement joins TRBV19 to TRBJ2-6, with TRBD1 matching 8 bases. The CDR3 covers 16 residues. The germline CDR1 and CDR2 sequences are LNHDA and SQIVND (reference sequence). V lost 4 bases, J lost 0 bases, and 2 bases stayed unmatched.

The CDR3 is CAIRAQVDQPQHF. CDR3 bases: TGTGCCATCCGGGCACAGGTTGATCAGCCCCAGCATTTT. V is TRBV10-3 and J is TRBJ1-5; a possible D gene is TRBD1 (5 bases). The CDR3 is 13 residues long. The ends were cut back, 8 bases at V and 5 bases at J, with 13 bases in the middle. Germline-derived CDR1 and CDR2 are ENHRY and SYGVKD.

This sequence joins TRBV29-1 and TRBJ1-5; 7 bases line up with TRBD1. Per germline, CDR1 SQVTM and CDR2 ANQGSEA. Trimming cost V 6 bases and J 6 bases; bases outside gene matches: 8. The CDR3 runs to 13 residues. CDR3 sequence reads: CSVVDRAGQPQHF. In DNA form, the CDR3 reads TGCAGCGTCGTCGACAGGGCGGGTCAGCCCCAGCATTTT.

This clone was counted a few times. This chain uses TRBV7-6 with TRBJ1-1; D not resolved. With 6 bases removed from V and 2 bases from J, the gap between germline ends came to 10 bases. The germline V gene has CDR1 SGHVS and CDR2 FNYEAQ. The CDR3 runs to 13 residues. CDR3 residues: CASRGLKNTEAFF. The CDR3 DNA sequence: TGTGCCAGCAGGGGCTTAAAAAACACTGAAGCTTTCTTT.

The V call is TRBV6-5, the J call TRBJ1-3; 7 bases match TRBD1. Germline lookup yields CDR1 MNHEY and CDR2 SVGAGI. This CDR3 is built from 15 residues. Losses at the gene ends were 6 bases for V and 2 bases for J; bases not matched to a gene: 7. CDR3 sequence: CASSNQGTAGNTIYF. CDR3 sequence (DNA): TGTGCCAGCAGCAACCAGGGGACAGCTGGAAACACCATATATTTT.

The chain couples TRBV13 to TRBJ2-7, with TRBD2 matching over 8 bases. This CDR3 spans 15 amino acids. Trimming took 6 bases from V and 3 from J; bases not matched to a gene: 10. Germline CDR1 PRHDT, CDR2 FYEKMQ (reference sequence). The CDR3, as DNA: TGTGCCAGCAGTCTTAGTCGGGGGGGCAGCTACGAGCAGTACTTC. Its protein is CASSLSRGGSYEQYF. The entire variable domain, with the rest obtained from reference TRBV13 and TRBJ2-7, is as follows: AAGVIQSPRHLIKEKRETATLKCYPIPRHDTVYWYQQGPGQDPQFLISFYEKMQSDKGSIPDRFSAQQFSDYHSELNMSSLELGDSALYFCASSLSRGGSYEQYFGPGTRLTVT.

The CDR3 DNA reads TGTGCCAGCACGACCGGGGTATACGAGCAGTACTTC. Translating it yields CASTTGVYEQYF. The V and J genes are TRBV18 and TRBJ2-7, with D maybe TRBD2 (5 bases). The CDR3 sequence is 12 residues long. Germline V gene lookup returns CDR1 KGHSH and CDR2 LQKENI. The V and J ends lost 8 bases and 4 bases respectively, with 12 bases between them.

In its sample, this clone was seen a few times. The J gene is TRBJ1-5, the V gene TRBV7-2; 7 bases match TRBD1. The V segment lost 7 bases and the J segment 5 bases; nucleotides outside the gene matches: 5. Germline V gene data show CDR1 as SGHTA and CDR2 as FQGNSA. This CDR3 has 13 amino acids. The CDR3 bases are TGTGCCAGCACCCACGACAGGGATCAGCCCCAGCATTTT. Amino acids: CASTHDRDQPQHF.